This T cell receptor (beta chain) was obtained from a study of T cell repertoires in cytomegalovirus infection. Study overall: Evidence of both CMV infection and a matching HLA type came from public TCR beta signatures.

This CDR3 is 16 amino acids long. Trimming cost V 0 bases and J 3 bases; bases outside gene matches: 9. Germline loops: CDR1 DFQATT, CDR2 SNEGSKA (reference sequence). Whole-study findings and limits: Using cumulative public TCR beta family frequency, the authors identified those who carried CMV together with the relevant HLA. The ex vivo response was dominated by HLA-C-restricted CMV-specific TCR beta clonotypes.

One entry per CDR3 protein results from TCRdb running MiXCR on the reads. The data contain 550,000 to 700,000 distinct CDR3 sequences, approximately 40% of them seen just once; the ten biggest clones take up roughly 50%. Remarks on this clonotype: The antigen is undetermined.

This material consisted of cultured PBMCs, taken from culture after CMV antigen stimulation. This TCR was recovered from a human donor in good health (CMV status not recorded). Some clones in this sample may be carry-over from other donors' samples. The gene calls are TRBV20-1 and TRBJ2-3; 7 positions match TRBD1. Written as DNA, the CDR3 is TGCAGTGCTAGAGACCCCGACAGGGATGGTACAGATACGCAGTATTTT. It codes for CSARDPDRDGTDTQYF.